This record concerns one T cell receptor (beta chain) sequence. The antigen remains undetermined. Measured with immunoSEQ multiplex PCR; TCRdb has only the in-frame clones, and not every one. The sample has around 66,000 clones; roughly 86% are singletons. The CDR3 totals 13 residues. CDR1 and CDR2 (germline): SGHVS, FQNEAQ. The ends lost 5 bases at V and 7 bases at J; junction bases unmatched: 1. The sample belongs to a study of lymphopenia after photon versus proton radiotherapy. Study-level results: Under photons, naive T cells and diversity fell while effector/memory populations rose.

This sequence joins TRBV7-8 and TRBJ1-4; the match to TRBD1 covers 10 bases. Sequencing was performed on peripheral blood, taken from a patient treated with photon-based radiotherapy. This clonotype was sampled from a man aged 35 to 55 with gastric cancer. The CDR3 sequence is CASSRDRGEKLFF. CDR3 coding DNA: TGTGCCAGCAGCCGGGACAGGGGTGAAAAACTGTTTTTT.